This record concerns one TCR beta chain sequence. This specimen belongs to a study of blood T cell repertoires in COVID-19. The overall study: COVID-19 samples, acute and convalescent, were from the United States, Italy and Spain.

In germline, CDR1 is LNHDA, CDR2 SQIVND (reference sequence). With 4 bases removed from V and 5 bases from J, the gap between germline ends came to 15 bases. This CDR3 comprises 14 residues. In the authors' workflow: Amplification of reference gene primers was used by the study to estimate nucleated cell counts. The data were produced by immunoSEQ multiplex PCR, yet TCRdb's version contains in-frame clones alone and is incomplete. V and J calls and clone size come straight from that table; D and trimming were deduced from the DNA. In the table there are 250,000 or so clones, more than 65% of which are singletons.

The TCR was taken from a man aged 50-60 years who had recovered from COVID-19. Input material: PBMCs or T cells enriched from blood (not recorded which). The chain couples TRBV19 to TRBJ2-7; perhaps TRBD2 as D (7 bases). In DNA, the CDR3 is TGTGCCAGTAGTAAGTCGGGGGGCGTCAACGAGCAGTACTTC. Its protein product is CASSKSGGVNEQYF.